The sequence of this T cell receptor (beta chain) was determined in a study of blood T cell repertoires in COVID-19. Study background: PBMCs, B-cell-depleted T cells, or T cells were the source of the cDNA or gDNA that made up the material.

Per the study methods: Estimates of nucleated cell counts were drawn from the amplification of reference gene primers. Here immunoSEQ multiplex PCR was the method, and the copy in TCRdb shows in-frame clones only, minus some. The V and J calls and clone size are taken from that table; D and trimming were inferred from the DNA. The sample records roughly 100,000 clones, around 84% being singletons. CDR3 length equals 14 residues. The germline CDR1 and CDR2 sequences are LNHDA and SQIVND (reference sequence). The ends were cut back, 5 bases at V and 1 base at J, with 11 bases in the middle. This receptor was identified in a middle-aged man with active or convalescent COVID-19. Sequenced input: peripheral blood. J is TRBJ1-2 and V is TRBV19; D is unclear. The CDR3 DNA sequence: TGTGCCAGTAGTGTTGCGAAGAGTAACTATGGCTACACCTTC. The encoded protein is CASSVAKSNYGYTF.